The T cell receptor (beta chain) described here comes from a study of blood T cell repertoires in COVID-19. Study background: Acute and convalescent COVID-19 specimens originated in the United States, Italy and Spain.

Produced via immunoSEQ multiplex PCR; TCRdb's table is partial and in-frame only. Among about 370,000 clones, 75% to 90% were seen once, and the ten largest hold approximately 1%. Assignments of participants to cohorts depended upon their own reported clinical history. This TCR came from a man younger than 35 who had recovered from COVID-19. Sequencing used PBMCs or T cells enriched from blood (not recorded which).

In nucleotides, the CDR3 is TGTGCCAGCAGTCCCGGGGAGCTAGCCAAAAACATTCAGTACTTC. It translates to CASSPGELAKNIQYF. The chain combines TRBV6-5 with TRBJ2-4, with a tentative D call TRBD2 (5 bases). Germline values: CDR1 MNHEY, CDR2 SVGAGI. V dropped 5 bases and J dropped 0 bases, with 11 bases sitting between them. The length of the CDR3 is 15 residues.